These T cell receptor beta chains were read from a single sample in a study of blood T cell repertoires in COVID-19. Some clones are missing from TCRdb's copy, which holds only in-frame ones; the method was immunoSEQ multiplex PCR. This table holds just over 150,000 clones, just under 95% found once. Material for sequencing was peripheral blood. These receptors were obtained from a woman in her 50s with acute or convalescent COVID-19. CDR3s include the opening cysteine and the closing phenylalanine or tryptophan. The D gene is left open where the match is weak. A row's size may be missing; if present it is once, few, many or a size class.

.,TRBV7-9,TRBJ1-1,.,13,TGTGCCAGCAGCTCCGCGCCTAACACTGAAGCTTTCTTT,CASSSAPNTEAFF
.,TRBV6-5,TRBJ1-2,.,13,TGTGCCAGCAACACGGGGAACAACTATGGCTACACCTTC,CASNTGNNYGYTF
TRBD2,TRBV5-6,TRBJ2-1,.,13,TGTGCCAGCAGCTTGGGACTTTTGGGGGGGTGGTTCTTC,CASSLGLLGGWFF
.,TRBV19,TRBJ1-5,.,14,TGTGCCAGTAGTAAAGAGAGGAGCAATCAGCCCCAGCATTTT,CASSKERSNQPQHF
TRBD2,TRBV9,TRBJ2-5,.,15,TGTGCCAGCAGCGAGACTAGCGGGGGCCAAGAGACCCAGTACTTC,CASSETSGGQETQYF
.,TRBV28,TRBJ2-7,.,12,TGTGCCAGCACCCAGGGTGGCTACGAGCAGTACTTC,CASTQGGYEQYF
TRBD2,TRBV10-1,TRBJ2-3,.,17,TGCGCCAGCAGTGAGTTACAGGAGACTAGCAGCACAGATACGCAGTATTTT,CASSELQETSSTDTQYF
TRBD1,TRBV27,TRBJ1-6,.,15,TGTGCCAGCAGTTTAACTGGGACAGGGGGTTCACCCCTCCACTTT,CASSLTGTGGSPLHF
.,TRBV13,TRBJ2-7,.,16,TGTGCCAGCAGCTTAGGCCGGGCAGGGGACGGGTACGAGCAGTACTTC,CASSLGRAGDGYEQYF
.,TRBV21-1,TRBJ1-2,.,11,TGTGCCAGCATGGGGCCCTATGGCTACACCTTC,CASMGPYGYTF
.,TRBV29-1,TRBJ2-7,.,13,TGCAGCGCCGTGGACCGGAGGGGCTACGAGCAGTACTTC,CSAVDRRGYEQYF
.,TRBV24-1,TRBJ2-3,.,15,TGTGCCACCAGTGATCTGGCGGGGCCACTGCGAACGCAGTATTTT,CATSDLAGPLRTQYF
.,TRBV28,TRBJ1-6,.,15,TGTGCCAGCAGTCGACCCCCAGAGGGCAAAGAACCCCTCCACTTT,CASSRPPEGKEPLHF
.,TRBV14,TRBJ1-1,.,14,TGTGCCAGCAGCCTGCGGGTCCAGAACACTGAAGCTTTCTTT,CASSLRVQNTEAFF
.,TRBV6-5,TRBJ1-5,.,15,TGTGCCAGCAGCGCCGGGACACCTGATAATCAGCCCCAGCATTTT,CASSAGTPDNQPQHF
.,TRBV10-1,TRBJ1-1,.,14,TGCGCCAGCAGTTCGGCGGGGCAGGGCACTGAAGCTTTCTTT,CASSSAGQGTEAFF
TRBD1,TRBV5-8,TRBJ2-7,.,13,TGTGCCAGCAGTATTACAGGGGGCTACGAGCAGTACTTC,CASSITGGYEQYF
TRBD1,TRBV28,TRBJ1-2,few,17,TGTGCCAGCAGTCTCGGACAGGGGAGTCGGCTAGTACTAGGCTACACCTTC,CASSLGQGSRLVLGYTF
TRBD1,TRBV29-1,TRBJ2-2,.,14,TGCAGCGTCTCTGGGACAGGAGACACCGGGGAGCTGTTTTTT,CSVSGTGDTGELFF
.,TRBV4-1,TRBJ1-4,.,15,TGCGCCAGCAGCCAGTGGGGGGAGCTCAATGAAAAACTGTTTTTT,CASSQWGELNEKLFF
TRBD1,TRBV6-1,TRBJ2-1,.,13,TGTGCCAGCAGTGACAGGGGGCCGGATGAGCAGTTCTTC,CASSDRGPDEQFF
TRBD2,TRBV5-4,TRBJ2-3,.,15,TGTGCCAGCAGCTACCAAGCGGGGGGCGGTGATACGCAGTATTTT,CASSYQAGGGDTQYF
.,TRBV28,TRBJ1-2,.,12,TGTGCCAGCAGTTCCAGGGCCAGCGGCTACACCTTC,CASSSRASGYTF
.,TRBV5-1,TRBJ2-3,.,15,TGCGCCAGCAGCTTGCGGGCAGCCGCGGGAGATACGCAGTATTTT,CASSLRAAAGDTQYF
TRBD2,TRBV14,TRBJ2-7,.,15,TGTGCCAGCAGCCTATTAGCGGGAGGCTTGGACGAGCAGTACTTC,CASSLLAGGLDEQYF
TRBD2,TRBV7-6,TRBJ2-1,few,15,TGTGCCAGCAGCCAAACGGGACTAGCGGACAATGAGCAGTTCTTC,CASSQTGLADNEQFF
.,TRBV5-4,TRBJ2-6,.,18,TGTGCCAGCAGCGAAGGGAACAGGGAGACCTCTGGGGCCAACGTCCTGACTTTC,CASSEGNRETSGANVLTF
.,TRBV7-2,TRBJ1-2,.,15,TGTGCCAGCAACCTCGGCAGGGGCGCGCGGTATGGCTACACCTTC,CASNLGRGARYGYTF
.,TRBV6-5,TRBJ1-2,once,13,TGTGCCAGCAGCCTCTACGCATTAGCTGGCTACACCTTC,CASSLYALAGYTF
.,TRBV24-1,TRBJ2-2,.,13,TGTGCCACCAGTGCCTATAACACCGGGGAGCTGTTTTTT,CATSAYNTGELFF
TRBD2,TRBV10-3,TRBJ2-7,.,15,TGTGCCATCAGTGAGGGACTAGCGGGAGCCTACGAGCAGTACTTC,CAISEGLAGAYEQYF
.,TRBV24-1,TRBJ2-2,.,17,TGTGCCACCAGTGAGGGCAGGATAAACCTAAACACCGGGGAGCTGTTTTTT,CATSEGRINLNTGELFF
.,TRBV18,TRBJ2-5,.,14,TGTGCCAGCTCACCAACTACTCCCGGGGAGACCCAGTACTTC,CASSPTTPGETQYF
.,TRBV6-5,TRBJ1-3,.,14,TGTGCCAGCAGAGACCCGGGAGCTGGAAACACCATATATTTT,CASRDPGAGNTIYF
.,TRBV12-5,TRBJ1-1,.,16,TGTGCTAGTGGTTTGATAATCGTCGGACATTCATTTGAAGCTTTCTTT,CASGLIIVGHSFEAFF
.,TRBV10-3,TRBJ2-5,.,13,TGTGCCAACCAGGGGCTATTTAGGGAGACCCAGTACTTC,CANQGLFRETQYF
TRBD1,TRBV6-5,TRBJ1-1,.,15,TGTGCCAGCAGTTACTCGGGGACAGTGAACACTGAAGCTTTCTTT,CASSYSGTVNTEAFF
.,TRBV12-1,TRBJ1-4,once,15,TGTGCCAGCGGTTCGGAGAAGGGGGCTAATGAAAAACTGTTTTTT,CASGSEKGANEKLFF
.,TRBV7-8,TRBJ2-1,.,16,TGTGCCAGCAGCCTAAGGATACTAGCTGAATACAATGAGCAGTTCTTC,CASSLRILAEYNEQFF
.,TRBV24-1,TRBJ2-5,.,14,TGTGCCACCAGTGATCCAGGAATCACAGAGACCCAGTACTTC,CATSDPGITETQYF
.,TRBV30,TRBJ1-6,few,15,TGTGCCTGGACGGACGGGAGCTCCTATAATTCACCCCTCCACTTT,CAWTDGSSYNSPLHF
TRBD1,TRBV29-1,TRBJ1-2,once,13,TGCAGCGTTGTGGGACAGGGGACCTATGGCTACACCTTC,CSVVGQGTYGYTF